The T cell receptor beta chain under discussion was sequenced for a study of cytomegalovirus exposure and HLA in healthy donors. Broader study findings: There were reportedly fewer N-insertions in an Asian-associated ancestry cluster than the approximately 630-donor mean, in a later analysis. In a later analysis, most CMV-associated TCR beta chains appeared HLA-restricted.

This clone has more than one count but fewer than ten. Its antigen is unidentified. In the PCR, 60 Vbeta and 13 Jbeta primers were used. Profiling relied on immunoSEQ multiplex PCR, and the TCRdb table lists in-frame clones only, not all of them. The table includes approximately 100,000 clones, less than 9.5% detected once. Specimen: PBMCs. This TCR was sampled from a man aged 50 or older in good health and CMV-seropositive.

CDR3 DNA sequence: TGTGCCAGCTCACAGTCCACAGGGTATCTTTCACCCCTCCACTTT. Translating gives CASSQSTGYLSPLHF. The rearrangement uses TRBV18 and TRBJ1-6, with D tentatively TRBD1 (6 bases). The ends were cut back, 4 bases at V and 9 bases at J, with 16 bases in the middle. The CDR3 runs to 15 residues. Germline V lookup: CDR1 KGHSH, CDR2 LQKENI.